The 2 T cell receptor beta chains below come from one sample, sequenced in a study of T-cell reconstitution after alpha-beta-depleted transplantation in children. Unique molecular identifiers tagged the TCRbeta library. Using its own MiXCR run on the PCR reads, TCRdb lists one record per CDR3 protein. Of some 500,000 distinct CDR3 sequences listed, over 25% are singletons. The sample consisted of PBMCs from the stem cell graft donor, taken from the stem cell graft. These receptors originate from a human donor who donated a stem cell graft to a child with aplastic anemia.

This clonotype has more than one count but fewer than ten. The CDR3 region has the DNA TGTGCCAGCAGTTACTCGTTTGGTCTATCCGGGAGTAGTGAGACCCAGTACTTC. Amino acids: CASSYSFGLSGSSETQYF. The chain links TRBV6-2 or TRBV6-3 to TRBJ2-5; a possible D gene is TRBD2 (6 bases). The CDR3 has 18 residues. Germline CDR1 is MNHEY and CDR2 is SVGEGT. V was clipped by 0 bases and J by 5 bases, with 22 bases between them.

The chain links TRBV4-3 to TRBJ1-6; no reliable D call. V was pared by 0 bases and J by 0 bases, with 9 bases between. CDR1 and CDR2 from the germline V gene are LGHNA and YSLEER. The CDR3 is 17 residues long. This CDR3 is CASSQETASSYNSPLHF. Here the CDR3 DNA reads TGCGCCAGCAGCCAAGAAACAGCCAGCTCCTATAATTCACCCCTCCACTTT.